This T cell receptor (beta chain) was obtained from a study of blood T cell repertoires in COVID-19. Background on the study: The United States, Italy and Spain provided the acute and convalescent COVID-19 samples. PBMCs, B-cell-depleted T cells, or T cells were the source of the cDNA or gDNA that made up the material.

Authors' analysis steps: By means of reference gene primer amplification, nucleated cell counts were estimated. Sequencing used immunoSEQ multiplex PCR; TCRdb keeps in-frame clones, though not all of them. V, J and clone size derive from that table, while D and trimming were established from the DNA sequence. The sample yields tens of thousands of clones, roughly 83% seen once. CDR1 MNHEY and CDR2 SVGAGI come from the germline V gene. Between the trimmed V and J ends, which lost 5 bases and 5 bases, there was a span of 6 bases. The CDR3 length is 11 residues. Source material: peripheral blood. The V gene is TRBV6-5, the J gene TRBJ1-2; D may be TRBD1 (6 bases). The receptor comes from a man in his 70s with acute or convalescent COVID-19. CDR3 protein: CASSQGYGYTF. CDR3 sequence (DNA): TGTGCCAGCAGTCAGGGGTATGGCTACACCTTC.